The TCR beta chain under discussion was sequenced for a study of shared clonotypes between healthy human individuals (dated by TCRdb to the early 2020s). For context, the study as a whole: The cohort included three men and a couple of women between 18 and 49 years of age. For each donor, three plates each were used for CD4 naive and CD4 memory, two plates were used for CD8 naive, and one plate was used for CD8 memory. To estimate repertoire size and how much clonotypes are shared between individuals, the study performed deep sequencing of blood TCR repertoires from roughly five healthy adults. Different laboratories and diverse techniques were used to prepare libraries and sequence TCR repertoires, to increase sequencing depth and limit assay-specific biases. Each donor's leukapheresis produced roughly between roughly 0.94 and 9.5 billion PBMCs. Overall study results and their limits: Even with the large sequencing depth, rarefaction of the sorted-subset datasets indicated that sequencing was incomplete. The small number of donors limited the genetic and exposure-history diversity represented. Only blood was sampled, and tissue TCR repertoires likely differ from those in blood. When several donors were compared, the shared fraction of clonotypes was about 5% for naive CD4, around 3.5% for naive CD8, 2.3% for memory CD4, and roughly 0.4% for memory CD8. Larger estimated clonotype richness was generally found for naive subsets than for memory subsets. Pairwise subsampling indicated that sequencing depth was expected to affect the degree of clonotype sharing among donors. Clonotypes shared by all four sorted-subset donors showed higher generation probabilities than non-shared clonotypes.

CDR1 MGHRA and CDR2 YSYEKL were looked up in the germline V gene. Reading from cysteine to phenylalanine, the CDR3 counts 15 amino acids. The CDR3 DNA has 45 bases and is translated from base 1. V ends up 4 bases short and J 8 bases short, with an unmatched junction base count of 11. Using the deep immunoSEQ assay, multiplex PCR amplified TCR CDR3 regions from genomic DNA. Genomic DNA extracted from each cell subset was distributed evenly over all wells of several immunoSEQ 96-well plates, and each plate served as one replicate. For sorted subsets, each replicate PCR was loaded with approximately 0.2 ug genomic DNA, equivalent to about 33,000 T cell genomes. The purified libraries were quantified using a Qubit 3.0 fluorometer, sized with a Bioanalyzer 2100, and then quantified again using the KAPA Library Quantification kit. Each immunoSEQ 96-well plate was sequenced on its own single-read 150-cycle Illumina NextSeq 550 flow cell. From the authors' description of their analysis: Because the immunoSEQ output held only junctional sequences and lacked quality scores, the filtering could not match the filtering applied to full-length reads. To assign V/J genes and CDR3, sequences were annotated against IMGT germline references using PyIR, a Python wrapper for IgBLAST v1.9. Reads with weak V/J assignments (E-value above 1e-6), missing CDR3, stop codons, out-of-frame junctions, or ambiguous translated residues were removed. A V3J clonotype was defined by an identical inferred V gene, J gene, and CDR3 amino acid sequence. Percentage overlap between repertoires was computed as shared unique clonotypes divided by the size of the smaller repertoire. Three approaches were used to assess repertoire richness: RTK rarefaction, the Chao1 estimator, and Recon v2.1 estimates of unobserved clonotypes. OLGA was used to compute generation probabilities for all TCRbeta clonotypes that the gDNA method yielded from a few donors. TCRdb took this table from immuneACCESS and kept in-frame rearrangements with V and J called. Such tables lack part of the clones; where checked against another copy, unresolved V genes explain under half of the gap, and the rest is unexplained. V and J calls and clone size are those listed in that table; D and trimming were worked out from the DNA. The sample includes about 2.1 million clones, with 93% observed a single time. The ten largest clones add up to roughly 1.8% of the sample.

On this clone: Its antigen remains undetermined. No much larger clone exists at a distance of one base, and base qualities are not known.

CD8 naive samples were CD45RO-negative cells positively selected for CCR7, giving a CD45RA+CCR7+ population that excluded TemRA cells. Donors were healthy HIV-negative adults with no recently reported acute infections or vaccinations. All donors were Caucasian adults living in Nashville, Tennessee, USA. Blood was obtained by leukapheresis, after which PBMCs were separated by Ficoll-Histopaque density gradient centrifugation and cryopreserved in liquid nitrogen vapor phase. Analytical flow cytometry was used to check the purity and quantity of every magnetically sorted T cell population. Genomic DNA was isolated from every sorted fraction and measured by UV absorbance on a Nanodrop 2000c.

This chain is built from TRBV4-1 and TRBJ1-2, and 9 junction bases match TRBD1. What was sequenced was naive CD8+ T cells from PBMCs. Interpreted using the paper, the cell subset or site label stands for: CD45RA+CCR7+. This receptor was obtained from a young man in good health. Some clones in this sample may be carry-over from other donors' samples. The DNA sequence follows: TGCGCCAGCAGCCCTTCGACAGGGGGGTTAATCGGCTACACCTTC. Its amino acids are CASSPSTGGLIGYTF.